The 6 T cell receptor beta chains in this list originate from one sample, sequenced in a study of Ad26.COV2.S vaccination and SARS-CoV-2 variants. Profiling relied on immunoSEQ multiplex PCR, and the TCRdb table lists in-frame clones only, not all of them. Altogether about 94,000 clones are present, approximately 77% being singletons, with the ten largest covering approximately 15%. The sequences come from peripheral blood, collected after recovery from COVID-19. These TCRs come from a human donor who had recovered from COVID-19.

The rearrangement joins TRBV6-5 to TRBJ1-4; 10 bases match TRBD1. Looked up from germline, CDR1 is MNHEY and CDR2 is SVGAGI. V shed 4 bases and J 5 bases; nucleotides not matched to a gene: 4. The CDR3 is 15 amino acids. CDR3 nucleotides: TGTGCCAGCAGTTTAGACAGGGGGCGGAATGAAAAACTGTTTTTT. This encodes CASSLDRGRNEKLFF.

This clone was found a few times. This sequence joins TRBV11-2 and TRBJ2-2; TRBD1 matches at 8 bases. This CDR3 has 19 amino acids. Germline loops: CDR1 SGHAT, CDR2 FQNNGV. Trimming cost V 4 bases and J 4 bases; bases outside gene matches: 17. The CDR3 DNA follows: TGTGCCAGCAGCTCCGGACAGGGTTTGGGGGTTAGGCTCACCGGGGAGCTGTTTTTT. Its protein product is CASSSGQGLGVRLTGELFF.

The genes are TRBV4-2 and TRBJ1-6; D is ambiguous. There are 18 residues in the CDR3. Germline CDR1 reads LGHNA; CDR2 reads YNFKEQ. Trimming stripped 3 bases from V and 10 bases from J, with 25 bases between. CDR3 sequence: CASSHPLPTGSVGSPLHF. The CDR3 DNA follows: TGTGCCAGCAGCCACCCCCTACCGACGGGATCAGTCGGCTCACCCCTCCACTTT.

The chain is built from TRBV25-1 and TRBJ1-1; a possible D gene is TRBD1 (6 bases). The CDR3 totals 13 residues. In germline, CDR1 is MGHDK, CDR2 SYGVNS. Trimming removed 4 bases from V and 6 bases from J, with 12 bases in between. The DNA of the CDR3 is TGTGCCAGCAGTGGTCACAGGGCCCCTGAAGCTTTCTTT. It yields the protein CASSGHRAPEAFF.

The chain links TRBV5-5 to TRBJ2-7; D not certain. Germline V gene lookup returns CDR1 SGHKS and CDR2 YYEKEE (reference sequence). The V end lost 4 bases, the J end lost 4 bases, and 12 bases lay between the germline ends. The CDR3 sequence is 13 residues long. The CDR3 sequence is CASSDPNSYEQYF. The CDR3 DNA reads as TGTGCCAGCAGCGACCCGAACTCTTACGAGCAGTACTTC.

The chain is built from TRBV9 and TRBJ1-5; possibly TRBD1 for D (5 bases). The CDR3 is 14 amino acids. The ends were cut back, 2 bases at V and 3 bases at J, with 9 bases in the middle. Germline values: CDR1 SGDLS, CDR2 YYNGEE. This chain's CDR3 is CASSVGTANQPQHF. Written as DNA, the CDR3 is TGTGCCAGCAGCGTCGGGACGGCCAATCAGCCCCAGCATTTT. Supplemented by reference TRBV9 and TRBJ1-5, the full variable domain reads DSGVTQTPKHLITATGQRVTLRCSPRSGDLSVYWYQQSLDQGLQFLIQYYNGEERAKGNILERFSAQQFPDLHSELNLSSLELGDSALYFCASSVGTANQPQHFGDGTRLSIL.